This T cell receptor (beta chain) was recovered during a study of T-cell memory formation after mild COVID-19. Study-level information: TCR clusters were largely donor specific. Study-level results: Contracting CD4+ clones sat mainly in CM and EM; CD8+ in EMRA. Cross-reactive memory seemingly joined, as some responding clones were found in pre-infection memory.

In TCRdb, the 5' RACE reads were re-called with MiXCR into one record per CDR3 protein. Of hundreds of thousands of distinct CDR3 sequences listed, approximately 18% are singletons. As regards this clonotype: Antigen unknown. At one of its ends the junction is not consistent with the germline gene, which may arise from a read error.

Material: PBMCs or a T cell subset sorted from them (not recorded which). This sequence was found in a young man who had mild COVID-19 (a few samples of this study predate the infection). Cell type and time point are not known.

The DNA of the CDR3 is TGTGCCAGCAGTCAAGGGACAGGGGGCGATCAGCCCCAGCATTTT. Protein product: CASSQGTGGDQPQHF. The genes are TRBV3-1 and TRBJ1-5; 12 nucleotides line up with TRBD1. The length of the CDR3 is 15 residues. CDR1 is LGHDT and CDR2 is YNNKEL in the germline V gene (reference sequence).